This T cell receptor (beta chain) was found in a study of regulatory T cells in long-lasting Graves disease. The study's findings and limits: Persistent disease was characterized by preferential usage of TRBV28, TRBJ1-2 and TRBJ2-5.

Stated time point: newly diagnosed GD, antithyroid drugs for less than 3 months. RNA from PBMCs was the source of the TCR library. Criteria from the American Thyroid Association guidelines were applied to diagnose Graves' disease. With regard to this clonotype: Its target is not known. This sequence may be a read error, since a much larger clone differs from it by one base. The missing conserved phenylalanine or tryptophan at the end of this CDR3 makes a read error likely.

Germline loops: CDR1 MNHNS, CDR2 SASEGT. This CDR3 spans 15 amino acids. V dropped 4 bases and J dropped 1; count of bases not matched to a gene: 5. Relying on iRepertoire HTBI primers and Arm-PCR of CDR3 regions, the team built TCR beta libraries. TCRdb analysed the multiplex PCR reads with MiXCR anew, one entry per CDR3 protein. The sample records just over 600,000 distinct CDR3 sequences, about 16% being singletons. These data also formed part of another study, on T cells in Graves' hyperthyroidism and ophthalmopathy. This second study notes: Uncontrolled infection, other autoimmune disease, pregnancy or lactation excluded patients.

This clonotype was obtained from a woman aged 25 to 39 with Graves disease. V is TRBV6-1 and J is TRBJ1-1; 8 bases line up with TRBD1. The sample consisted of peripheral blood mononuclear cells (PBMCs), taken at new diagnosis, from a patient treated with antithyroid drugs. In DNA form, the CDR3 reads TGTGCCAGCAGTGGCGCCGGGACAGGGAACACTGAAGCTTTCCTT. This translates into CASSGAGTGNTEAFL.